This TCR beta chain was recorded in a study of shared clonotypes between healthy human individuals. Whole-study context: Three plates each covered CD4 naive and memory; CD8 naive two, CD8 memory one.

With 4 bases removed from V and 4 bases from J, the gap between germline ends came to 25 bases. The CDR3 has 18 residues. Germline-derived CDR1 and CDR2 are MNHEY and SMNVEV (reference sequence). The assay was immunoSEQ multiplex PCR, and TCRdb's table has in-frame clones only and misses some. The sample lists roughly 640,000 clones, about 74% occurring once. Points on this clone: Its antigen is unknown.

Whole-study results and caveats: Memory subsets generally showed lower estimated richness than naive subsets. Some clonotypes were shared by all four sorted-subset donors, while others were not shared. The non-shared ones had lower generation probabilities than the shared ones.

The V call is TRBV27, the J call TRBJ1-1; D is unclear. This sequence originates from a woman under 40 in good health. Sequences were obtained from memory CD4+ T cells sorted from blood. Subset of the sample: CD45RA-negative fraction. The CDR3 loop is CASSSPTSAGEGGTEAFF. CDR3 nucleotide sequence: TGTGCCAGCAGTTCCCCCACCTCGGCAGGCGAAGGTGGCACTGAAGCTTTCTTT.